The rows below give T cell receptor beta chains drawn from one sample of a study of regulatory T cells in long-lasting Graves disease. Via MiXCR, TCRdb re-called the multiplex PCR reads, giving one row per CDR3 protein. Of roughly 360,000 distinct CDR3 sequences in the sample, approximately 25% are singletons; the top ten hold about 29%. The sample here was peripheral blood mononuclear cells (PBMCs), taken when the disease was refractory, from a patient treated with antithyroid drugs. The receptors stem from a woman aged 40 to 49 with Graves disease. CDR3s include the opening cysteine and the closing phenylalanine or tryptophan. D genes are given only for firm matches. Only some rows state a clone size, as once, few, many or a class for expanded clones.

v_gene,d_gene,j_gene,abundance,CDR3nt,CDR3aa
TRBV28,TRBD1,TRBJ1-1,many,TGTGCCAGCAGTTTAGCCAGGGGGCTTAGGTACACTGAAGCTTTCTTT,CASSLARGLRYTEAFF
TRBV6-5,-,TRBJ2-7,many,TGTGCCAGCAGTTCTACCAGTCGGGGGAGGAAAGCTTACGAGCAGTACTTC,CASSSTSRGRKAYEQYF
TRBV28,-,TRBJ2-7,-,TGTGCCAGCAGTCAACGGGCGGGCGGCGGCTACGAGCAGTACTTC,CASSQRAGGGYEQYF
TRBV5-4,-,TRBJ2-2,-,TGTGCCAGCAGCTTGGAATTGGGAAGGGATACCGGGGAGCTGTTTTTT,CASSLELGRDTGELFF
TRBV7-9,-,TRBJ2-7,few,TGTGCCAGCAGCCGCGAGGACGGGTCCGTCTCCTACGAGCAGTACTTC,CASSREDGSVSYEQYF
TRBV13,TRBD1,TRBJ1-1,-,TGTGCCAGCAGCGCCCTAGAGTCAGGGGGAAGGGAAGCTTTCTTT,CASSALESGGREAFF
TRBV18,-,TRBJ1-5,few,TGTGCCAGCTCACTTCACGATGGGGAGCCCCAGCATTTT,CASSLHDGEPQHF
TRBV28,TRBD1,TRBJ2-3,-,TGTGCCAGCAGTTGGGGTGGGACAGCAGATACGCAGTATTTT,CASSWGGTADTQYF
TRBV28,TRBD2,TRBJ2-7,-,TGTGCCAGCAGCACTCCTAGCGGGAGAGCGGGCTCCTACGAGCAGTACTTC,CASSTPSGRAGSYEQYF
TRBV6-2/TRBV6-3,-,TRBJ1-4,few,TGTGCCAGCAGTTTACAAGGGGAAAAACTGTTTTTT,CASSLQGEKLFF
TRBV7-3,-,TRBJ2-2,many,TGTGCCAGCAGCACGACGGACGGACTACGAACTACCGGGGAGCTGTTTTTT,CASSTTDGLRTTGELFF
TRBV6-1,TRBD1,TRBJ1-2,many,TGTGCCAGCAGTGGGACAGGGACGAGCGCGGGCTACACCTTC,CASSGTGTSAGYTF
TRBV11-2,-,TRBJ2-7,few,TGTGCCAGCAGCTTAATAGGTTTCTTCTACGAGCAGTACTTC,CASSLIGFFYEQYF
TRBV5-1,-,TRBJ2-7,-,TGCGCCAGCAGCTTGGACTACTTCTCCTACGAGCAGTACTTC,CASSLDYFSYEQYF
TRBV7-9,TRBD1,TRBJ1-1,-,TGTGCCAGCAGGGCACCCCCGGGACAGGGAGACTTGAACACTGAAGCTTTCTTT,CASRAPPGQGDLNTEAFF
TRBV6-1,TRBD2,TRBJ2-5,many,TGTGCCAGCAATCCTTACGTTCGCGGGAGGGCTTATGAGACCCAGTACTTC,CASNPYVRGRAYETQYF
TRBV3-1,-,TRBJ2-7,few,TGTGCCAGCAGCCCCGCCCGCCCTGGCGAGCAGTACTTC,CASSPARPGEQYF
TRBV19,TRBD2,TRBJ2-7,-,TGTGCCAGTAGTATAGATCGAGTAACGGGACTAGCGGGAGGGGGAGAGCAGTACTTC,CASSIDRVTGLAGGGEQYF
TRBV28,-,TRBJ1-4,few,TGTGCCAGCAAAGGAGGACAGAATGAAAAACTGTTTTTT,CASKGGQNEKLFF
TRBV10-1,TRBD1,TRBJ1-5,many,TGCGCCACCTGGGACAGGGCCCAGCCCCAGCATTTT,CATWDRAQPQHF
TRBV6-1,TRBD2,TRBJ2-7,-,TGTGCCAGCAGTGAAGCTAGCGGGTTATGGTACGAGCAGTACTTC,CASSEASGLWYEQYF
TRBV5-8,-,TRBJ2-7,-,TGTGCCAGCAGCTTGATAGACCTAAACGAGCAGTACTTC,CASSLIDLNEQYF
TRBV27,-,TRBJ1-3,-,TGTGCCAGCAGTTTAAGGGCAGGGAGGGGAAACACCATATATTTT,CASSLRAGRGNTIYF
TRBV4-1,TRBD1,TRBJ1-2,-,TGCGCCAGCAGCCACAAGATCCTCACAGGGGGGGGAAGCTACACCTTC,CASSHKILTGGGSYTF
TRBV28,TRBD2,TRBJ2-3,-,TGTGCCAGCACATCACACTGGGACTACACAGATACGCAGTATTTT,CASTSHWDYTDTQYF
TRBV5-1,-,TRBJ1-4,many,TGCGCCAGCAGCTTGTATGGAGTTAATGAAAAACTGTTTTTT,CASSLYGVNEKLFF
TRBV28,-,TRBJ1-1,many,TGTGCCAGCAGTTTCCTGGACAGCAACACTGAAGCTTTCTTT,CASSFLDSNTEAFF
TRBV12-3/TRBV12-4,-,TRBJ1-5,-,TGTGCCAGCAGTTACGGACAGACGGATCAGCCCCAGCATTTT,CASSYGQTDQPQHF
TRBV12-3/TRBV12-4,TRBD2,TRBJ2-3,-,TGTGCCAGCAGTCCAAACACACTTCGGACTAGCGGGAGTTTCACGCAGTATTTT,CASSPNTLRTSGSFTQYF
TRBV2,TRBD2,TRBJ2-3,-,TGTGCCAGCAGTGATGAATGGGCTAGCGGGAGCACAGATACGCAGTATTTT,CASSDEWASGSTDTQYF
TRBV6-1,-,TRBJ1-1,-,TGTGCCAGCCACCTAGGGGAGGTGACTGAAGCTTTCTTT,CASHLGEVTEAFF
TRBV18,-,TRBJ1-1,-,TGTGCCAGCTCACGTTTTCCCCCCGGCGAGAACACTGAAGCTTTCTTT,CASSRFPPGENTEAFF
TRBV6-2/TRBV6-3,TRBD1,TRBJ2-2,-,TGTGCCAGCAGACCGGGACAGGGTAGGACCGGGGAGCTGTTTTTT,CASRPGQGRTGELFF
TRBV2,TRBD2,TRBJ2-5,many,TGTGCCAGCATTGAGGTAGCGGGAGGAGTGGAGACCCAGTACTTC,CASIEVAGGVETQYF
TRBV28,-,TRBJ2-3,-,TGTGCCAGCAGTTTAATAGATACGCAGTATTTT,CASSLIDTQYF
TRBV28,-,TRBJ2-7,many,-,CASSLSLRGSEQYF
TRBV5-1,-,TRBJ2-3,-,TGCGCCAGCAGCTTGGCTCGACTCTCAGGAGATACGCAGTATTTT,CASSLARLSGDTQYF
TRBV10-2,-,TRBJ2-5,few,TGCGCCAGCAGTGATCCTTTCGAGACCCAGTACTTC,CASSDPFETQYF
TRBV6-1,-,TRBJ2-5,-,TGTGCCAGCAGTGGGGCGTGGGAGACCCAGTACTTC,CASSGAWETQYF
TRBV28,-,TRBJ2-4,many,TGTGCCAGCAAACCCTTTCTAGCCAAAAACATTCAGTACTTC,CASKPFLAKNIQYF
TRBV12-3/TRBV12-4,-,TRBJ2-5,many,TGTGCCAGCAGCTCCCGCGGCCAAGAGACCCAGTACTTC,CASSSRGQETQYF
TRBV2,TRBD1,TRBJ1-2,many,TGTGCCAGCAGTGAAAGGACAGGGAATGGCTACACCTTC,CASSERTGNGYTF
TRBV2,TRBD2,TRBJ2-7,many,TGTGCCAGCAGTCGGGCTAGCGGGAGGGCCGGTATCTACGAGCAGTACTTC,CASSRASGRAGIYEQYF
TRBV28,TRBD1,TRBJ1-1,-,TGTGCCAGCCACACCCCCCAGGGGGCGAGTACTGAAGCTTTCTTT,CASHTPQGASTEAFF
TRBV12-3/TRBV12-4,-,TRBJ2-2,few,TGTGCCAGCAGGGGGTCCCTAAGAACAAGCGGGGAGCTGTTTTTT,CASRGSLRTSGELFF
TRBV29-1,TRBD1,TRBJ1-3,-,TGCAGCGTTTATTCTGACAGGGGATCCGGAAACACCGTATATTTT,CSVYSDRGSGNTVYF
TRBV28,TRBD1,TRBJ1-2,many,TGTGCCAGCAGTTTCCGGGGACAGGTCCTCTATGGCTACACCTTC,CASSFRGQVLYGYTF
TRBV2,-,TRBJ1-1,many,TGTGCCAGCAGTTATACAGGGTGGAACACTGAAGCTTTCTTT,CASSYTGWNTEAFF
TRBV5-1,-,TRBJ2-7,-,TGCGCCAGCAGCTCCCCTTCGGCAGGCTCCTACGAGCAGTACTTC,CASSSPSAGSYEQYF
TRBV27,-,TRBJ2-2,many,TGTGCCAGCAGTTTTCAGGGCCCCGGGGAGCTGTTTTTT,CASSFQGPGELFF
TRBV20-1,-,TRBJ1-1,-,TGCAGTGCTAGTAGGACACCTCTGAACACTGAAGCTTTCTTT,CSASRTPLNTEAFF
TRBV20-1,TRBD1,TRBJ2-7,many,TGCAGTGCTATCCCCGGGACAGGGAGTTACGAGCAGTACTTC,CSAIPGTGSYEQYF
TRBV9,TRBD1,TRBJ2-4,-,TGTGCCAGCAGCCCCAGTTGGACAGGGTCGATTCAGTACTTC,CASSPSWTGSIQYF
TRBV7-3,-,TRBJ2-5,many,TGTGCCAGCAGCCGAGGGGGTAGCGGACAAGAGACCCAGTACTTC,CASSRGGSGQETQYF
TRBV6-2/TRBV6-3,TRBD1,TRBJ2-7,many,TGTGCCAGCAGTTATCGTGGACAGGGGGACTACGAGCAGTACTTC,CASSYRGQGDYEQYF
TRBV12-3/TRBV12-4,-,TRBJ2-7,many,TGTGCCAGCAGCCGAAATTGGAGGGGAAGCGAGCAGTACTTC,CASSRNWRGSEQYF
TRBV28,TRBD1,TRBJ1-2,many,TGTGCCAGCAGCAGTCCAACAGGGGGAGGTTATGGCTACACCTTC,CASSSPTGGGYGYTF
TRBV9,TRBD1,TRBJ2-5,-,TGTGCCAGCAGCGACGGGGCAGGGGGCAGGGAGACCCAGTACTTC,CASSDGAGGRETQYF
TRBV6-1,-,TRBJ1-5,many,TGTGCCAGCAGGGCGACAGTCGGGAGCAATCAGCCCCAGCATTTT,CASRATVGSNQPQHF